Shown below are 5 T cell receptor beta chains from a single sample sequenced in a study of long-term antiretroviral therapy in people with HIV. A v3.0 immunoSEQ assay was performed at survey level. The method was immunoSEQ multiplex PCR; TCRdb's version includes in-frame clones alone and lacks a portion of them. The sample comprises about 28,000 clones, 90% to 95% of which are singletons, and roughly 8% rests with the top ten. Sequencing was performed on unsorted PBMCs, taken around 6 years after starting antiretroviral therapy. These receptors all come from a man aged 25 to 40 with HIV.

This clone occurred once. The chain joins TRBV28 to TRBJ2-7, with 8 bases lining up with TRBD1. The germline CDR1 and CDR2 sequences are MDHEN and SYDVKM. With V trimmed by 9 bases and J by 0 bases, 7 bases remained unmatched. This CDR3 spans 14 amino acids. The CDR3, as DNA: TGTGCCAGTCAGGACAGGGTGGGCTCCTACGAGCAGTACTTC. Its protein product is CASQDRVGSYEQYF.

The chain recombines TRBV4-2 with TRBJ1-4; TRBD1 might be the D (5 bases). This CDR3 spans 14 amino acids. Germline loops: CDR1 LGHNA, CDR2 YNFKEQ. The ends were cut back, 4 bases at V and 8 bases at J, with 14 bases in the middle. Written as DNA, the CDR3 is TGTGCCAGCAGCCCAATGCGGCGGGGGGAAAAACTGTTTTTT. Amino acid sequence: CASSPMRRGEKLFF.

This sequence joins TRBV14 and TRBJ2-7; 8 bases line up with TRBD1. After removal of 3 bases from V and 4 bases from J, the junction contained 8 bases not matched to a gene. The CDR3 spans 15 residues. Germline CDR1 and CDR2: SGHDN and FVKESK. Here the CDR3 reads CASSHDRGPSYEQYF. CDR3 nucleotide sequence: TGTGCCAGCAGCCACGACAGGGGCCCTAGTTACGAGCAGTACTTC.

This chain links TRBV5-1 with TRBJ2-2; the D gene is possibly TRBD2 (6 bases). The CDR3 length is 15 residues. The V gene lost 0 bases and the J gene lost 4 bases, with 10 bases spanning the gap. Germline V gene data show CDR1 as SGHRS and CDR2 as YFSETQ. This CDR3 reads CASSLELAGTGELFF. The CDR3 bases are TGCGCCAGCAGCTTGGAACTAGCAGGCACCGGGGAGCTGTTTTTT.

The chain recombines TRBV7-3 with TRBJ2-3; perhaps TRBD2 as D (6 bases). Germline V gene data show CDR1 as SGHTA and CDR2 as FQGTGA. V lost 4 bases and J lost 8, with 16 bases in between. There are 14 residues in the CDR3. The CDR3 region has the DNA TGTGCCAGCAGCTCGGGACGGGGGATGGGTACGCAGTATTTT. This translates into CASSSGRGMGTQYF.